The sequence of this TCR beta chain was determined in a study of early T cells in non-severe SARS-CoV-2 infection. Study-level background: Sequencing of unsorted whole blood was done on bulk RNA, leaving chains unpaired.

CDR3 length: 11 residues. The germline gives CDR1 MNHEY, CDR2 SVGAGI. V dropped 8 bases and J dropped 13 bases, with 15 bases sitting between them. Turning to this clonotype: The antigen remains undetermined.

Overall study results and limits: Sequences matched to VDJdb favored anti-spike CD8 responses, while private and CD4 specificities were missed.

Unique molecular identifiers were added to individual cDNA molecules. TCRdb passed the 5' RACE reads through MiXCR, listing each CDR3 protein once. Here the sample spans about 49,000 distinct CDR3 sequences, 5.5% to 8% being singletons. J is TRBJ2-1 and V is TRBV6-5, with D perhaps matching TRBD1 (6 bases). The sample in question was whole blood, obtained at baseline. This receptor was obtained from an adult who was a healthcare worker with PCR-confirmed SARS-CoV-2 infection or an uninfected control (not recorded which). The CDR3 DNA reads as TGTGCCAGCCACCTGGGGGCGGCCCAGTTCTTC. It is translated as CASHLGAAQFF.